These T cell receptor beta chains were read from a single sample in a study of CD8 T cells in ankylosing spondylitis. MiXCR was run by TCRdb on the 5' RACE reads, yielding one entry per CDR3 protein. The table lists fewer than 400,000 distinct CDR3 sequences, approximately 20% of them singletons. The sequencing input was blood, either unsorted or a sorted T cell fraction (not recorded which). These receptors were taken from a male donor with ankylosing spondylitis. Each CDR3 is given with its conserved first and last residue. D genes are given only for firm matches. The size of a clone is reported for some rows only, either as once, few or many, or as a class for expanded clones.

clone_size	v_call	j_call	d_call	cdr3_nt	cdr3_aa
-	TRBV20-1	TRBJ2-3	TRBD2	TGCAGTGCTACCTTAACGGACTGGCGGGGGGATACGCAGTATTTT	CSATLTDWRGDTQYF
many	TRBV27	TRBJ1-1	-	TGTGCCAGCAGTTTAAATGGCCAGGCAAACACTGAAGCTTTCTTT	CASSLNGQANTEAFF
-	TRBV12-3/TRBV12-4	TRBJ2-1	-	TGTGCCAGCAGTTTGGGGCAGGGTAACAATGAGCAGTTCTTC	CASSLGQGNNEQFF
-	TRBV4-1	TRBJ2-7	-	TGCGCCAGCAGCCAAGAGAGGGCTGGCGAGCAGTACTTC	CASSQERAGEQYF
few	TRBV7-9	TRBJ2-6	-	TGTGCCAGCAGCCCTTCGGGCGGGGCCAACGTCCTGACTTTC	CASSPSGGANVLTF
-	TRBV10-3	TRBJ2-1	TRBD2	TGTGCCATCACCCCCCGGAGCGGGGGCAACAATGAGCAGTTCTTC	CAITPRSGGNNEQFF
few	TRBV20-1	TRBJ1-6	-	TGCAGTGCTAGACCCGGGAGGGTAGGTTCACCCCTCCACTTT	CSARPGRVGSPLHF
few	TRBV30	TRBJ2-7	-	TGTGCCTGGAGCTTTGTAATGGGGGTTCCCTACGAGCAGTACTTC	CAWSFVMGVPYEQYF
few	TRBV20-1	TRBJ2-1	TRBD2	TGCAGTGCTAGCCGGGAGGGGTCCTACAATGAGCAGTTCTTC	CSASREGSYNEQFF
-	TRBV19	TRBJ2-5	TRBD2	TGTGCCAGTAGTCGGACTAGCGGGACGGGGGAGACCCAGTACTTC	CASSRTSGTGETQYF
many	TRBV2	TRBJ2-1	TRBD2	TGTGCCAGCAGTTTCGCAGCGGGAGGGCCATACAATGAGCAGTTCTTC	CASSFAAGGPYNEQFF
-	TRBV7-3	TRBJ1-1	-	TGTGCCAGCAGCTTGACCTTTGGGACTGAAGCTTTCTTT	CASSLTFGTEAFF
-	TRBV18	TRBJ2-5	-	TGTGCCAGCTCACGTGAAGAGACCCAGTACTTC	CASSREETQYF
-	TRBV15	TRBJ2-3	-	TGTGCCACCAGCAGGGTAACCGGGCGTAGCACAGATACGCAGTATTTT	CATSRVTGRSTDTQYF
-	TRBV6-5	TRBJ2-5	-	TGTGCCAGCAGTTCCACCAGAAGGCAAGAAAGGGGTGAGACCCAGTACTTC	CASSSTRRQERGETQYF
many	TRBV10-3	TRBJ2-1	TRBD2	TGTGCCATCAGTGAGTCGGGTAAGGCTAGCGGACACAATGAGCAGTTCTTC	CAISESGKASGHNEQFF
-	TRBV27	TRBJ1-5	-	TGTGCCAGCAGCCGGATTAATCAGCCCCAGCATTTT	CASSRINQPQHF
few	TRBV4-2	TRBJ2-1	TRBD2	TGTGCCAGCAGCCCGACTAGCGGGGTCAATGAGCAGTTCTTC	CASSPTSGVNEQFF
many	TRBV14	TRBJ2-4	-	TGTGCCAGCAGCCAAGATGCGAGGCTAGCCAAAAACATTCAGTACTTC	CASSQDARLAKNIQYF
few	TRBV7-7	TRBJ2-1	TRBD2	TGTGCCAGCAGCGTTAGCGGGCAATCTGTTGAGGAGCAGTTCTTC	CASSVSGQSVEEQFF